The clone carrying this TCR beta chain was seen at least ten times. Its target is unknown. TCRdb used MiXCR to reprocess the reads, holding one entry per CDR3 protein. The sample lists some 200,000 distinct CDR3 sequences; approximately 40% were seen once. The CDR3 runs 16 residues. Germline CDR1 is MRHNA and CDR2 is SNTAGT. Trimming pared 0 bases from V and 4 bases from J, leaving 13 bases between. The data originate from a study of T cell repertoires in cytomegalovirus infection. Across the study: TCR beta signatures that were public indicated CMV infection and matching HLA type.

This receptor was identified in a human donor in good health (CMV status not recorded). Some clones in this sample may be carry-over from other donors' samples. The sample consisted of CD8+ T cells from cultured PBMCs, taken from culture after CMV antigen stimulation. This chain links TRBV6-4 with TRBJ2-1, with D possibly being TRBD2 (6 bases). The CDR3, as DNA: TGTGCCAGCAGTGACTCGGTTAGCGGACCATACAATGAGCAGTTCTTC. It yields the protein CASSDSVSGPYNEQFF.